This T cell receptor (beta chain) comes out of a study of shared clonotypes between healthy human individuals. Study-wide findings and caveats: Few donors restricted represented genetic and exposure-history diversity. Some naive CD4 clonotypes, approximately 4.5%, turned up in common across several donors.

As to this clone: Its specificity is not known.

Germline assignment: CDR1 LGHNA and CDR2 YSLEER. Deletions cut 1 base from V and 3 bases from J, with 7 bases between. The CDR3 covers 13 residues. Per the authors' pipeline: From ImmunoSEQ came sequences covering only the junction and carrying no quality scores, so filtering differed. TCRdb's copy holds only in-frame clones and misses some; the assay was immunoSEQ multiplex PCR. The V and J calls and the clone size are those of that table, but D and trimming were determined from the DNA. The profile shows roughly 660,000 clones, roughly 91% of them singletons. The specimen sequenced was memory CD8+ T cells from PBMCs. Sample subset: CD45RO+ cells pooled with CCR7-negative TemRA cells. The receptor was derived from a man between 18 and 29 years old in good health. Some clones in this sample may be carry-over from other donors' samples. The V and J genes are TRBV4-3 and TRBJ2-7; no clear D. The CDR3 region is CASSQGSNYEQYF. Written as DNA, the CDR3 is TGCGCCAGCAGCCAAGGCTCAAACTACGAGCAGTACTTC.